This T cell receptor (beta chain) was sequenced during a study of T cell responses to AZD1222 COVID-19 vaccine. The germline gives CDR1 WSHSY, CDR2 SAAADI. V shed 1 base and J shed 2 bases, with 6 bases lying between them. This CDR3 spans 14 amino acids. General study points: Unmutated variant regions reportedly attract nearly half of all spike-specific TCRs.

Worth noting for this clone: Its antigen is undetermined.

Some clones are missing from TCRdb's copy, which holds only in-frame ones; the method was immunoSEQ multiplex PCR. The data show 75,000 to 95,000 clones, with around nine tenths seen just once and approximately 21% held by the top ten. Sequencing used peripheral blood, obtained on day 0 of AZD1222 vaccination. The chain carries TRBV10-2 and TRBJ1-5; D remains unclear. This receptor was obtained from an adult in good health. The CDR3 loop is CASSELPGNQPQHF. Written as DNA, the CDR3 is TGCGCCAGCAGTGAGTTGCCGGGCAATCAGCCCCAGCATTTT.